Below, 23 T cell receptor beta chains from the same sample are listed, as sequenced in a study of T-cell memory formation after mild COVID-19. TCRdb reprocessed the 5' RACE reads via MiXCR and lists one record per CDR3 protein. The sample lists about 470,000 distinct CDR3 sequences; approximately 25% were seen once. The specimen was PBMCs or a T cell subset sorted from them (not recorded which). These receptors were obtained from an adult woman who had mild COVID-19 (a few samples of this study predate the infection). Cell type and time point are not known.

This rearrangement joins TRBV20-1 to TRBJ2-2, with TRBD2 as a possible D gene (6 bases). The CDR3 is 15 residues long. Germline V lookup: CDR1 DFQATT, CDR2 SNEGSKA (reference sequence). V was cut by 0 bases and J by 5 bases, with 13 bases left in between. CDR3 residues: CSARDVSGGTGELFF. CDR3 bases: TGCAGTGCTAGAGATGTTAGCGGTGGGACCGGGGAGCTGTTTTTT.

The CDR3 sequence: CSARQGVYEQYF. DNA of the CDR3: TGCAGTGCTAGACAGGGTGTTTACGAGCAGTACTTC. The chain uses TRBV20-1 and TRBJ2-7, with D tentatively TRBD1 (5 bases). This CDR3 is 12 amino acids long. CDR1 and CDR2 from the germline V gene are DFQATT and SNEGSKA (reference sequence). V lost 2 bases and J 4 bases, leaving 9 bases between the germline ends.

This sequence joins TRBV6-5 and TRBJ2-2, with D hard to call. The CDR3 length is 13 residues. The germline V gene encodes CDR1 MNHEY and CDR2 SVGAGI. With 2 bases removed from V and 5 bases from J, the gap between germline ends came to 6 bases. The CDR3, as DNA: TGTGCCAGCAGTTACGACACTACCGGGGAGCTGTTTTTT. Its translation: CASSYDTTGELFF.

This clonotype has only a few counts. The CDR3 reads CASSTTSGGFTDTQYF. The CDR3 DNA follows: TGTGCCAGCAGTACGACTAGCGGGGGTTTCACAGATACGCAGTATTTT. The V and J genes are TRBV6-1 and TRBJ2-3, with 12 bases lining up with TRBD2. From germline, CDR1 is MNHNS and CDR2 SASEGT. The CDR3 length is 16 residues. J gave up 2 bases and V 5 bases, and 5 bases lay outside the gene matches.

The chain carries TRBV24-1 and TRBJ2-1, with 7 bases that match TRBD2. This CDR3 spans 14 amino acids. Germline trimming cut 9 bases from V and 0 bases from J; bases unmatched to any gene: 4. In germline, CDR1 is KGHDR, CDR2 SFDVKD. The CDR3 protein is CATRLALSYNEQFF. In DNA form, the CDR3 reads TGTGCCACCCGACTAGCCCTCTCCTACAATGAGCAGTTCTTC.

V usage is TRBV5-1 and J usage is TRBJ2-7; D remains ambiguous. The CDR3 runs 15 residues. Trimming stripped 1 base from V and 5 bases from J, with 16 bases between. CDR1 and CDR2 from the germline V gene are SGHRS and YFSETQ. The CDR3 coding sequence is TGCGCCAGCAGCTTGATCGTCTCCGAACAAGACGAGCAGTACTTC. The encoded protein is CASSLIVSEQDEQYF.

The table lists this clonotype with a count of one. This chain connects TRBV5-6 to TRBJ1-4; tentatively, D is TRBD1 (6 bases). V lost 3 bases and J lost 7, with 13 bases in between. The CDR3 spans 14 residues. The V gene's germline CDR1 is SGHDT and CDR2 YYEEEE. CDR3 in amino acids: CASSWRGLSEKLFF. The CDR3, as DNA: TGTGCCAGCAGCTGGAGGGGGTTGAGTGAAAAACTGTTTTTT. Combining the CDR3 with reference TRBV5-6 and TRBJ1-4 gives the whole variable domain DAGVTQSPTHLIKTRGQQVTLRCSPKSGHDTVSWYQQALGQGPQFIFQYYEEEERQRGNFPDRFSGHQFPNYSSELNVNALLLGDSALYLCASSWRGLSEKLFFGSGTQLSVL.

V usage is TRBV2 and J usage is TRBJ2-3; 7 nucleotides agree with TRBD2. After removal of 0 bases from V and 3 bases from J, the junction contained 3 bases not matched to a gene. This CDR3 has 15 residues. Germline V gene data show CDR1 as SNHLY and CDR2 as FYNNEI. The CDR3 DNA reads as TGTGCCAGCAGTGAAGCGGGCGGGGGAACAGATACGCAGTATTTT. Its translation is CASSEAGGGTDTQYF.

This clonotype showed up just a few times. This chain's CDR3 is CSARTVSGRVAYNEQFF. CDR3 nucleotide sequence: TGCAGTGCTAGAACCGTTAGCGGGAGGGTAGCCTACAATGAGCAGTTCTTC. The chain recombines TRBV20-1 with TRBJ2-1; 11 bases line up with TRBD2. The junction had 8 bases not matched to a gene; V was cut back by 2 bases and J by 2 bases. Germline V gene lookup returns CDR1 DFQATT and CDR2 SNEGSKA (reference sequence). The CDR3 runs to 17 residues.

The gene calls are TRBV20-1 and TRBJ1-2; TRBD1 agrees at 8 bases. The length of the CDR3 is 13 residues. CDR1 is DFQATT, CDR2 SNEGSKA, per germline (reference sequence). With V trimmed by 2 bases and J by 2 bases, 1 base remained unmatched. This chain's CDR3 is CSARRTGNYGYTF. As DNA, the CDR3 is TGCAGTGCTAGACGGACAGGGAACTATGGCTACACCTTC.

The DNA for the CDR3 is TGTGCCAGCAGCCGGGGACTAGCCGAGACCCAGTACTTC. Protein product: CASSRGLAETQYF. V is TRBV7-8 and J is TRBJ2-5, with TRBD2 matching 9 bases. This CDR3 contains 13 residues. In germline, CDR1 is SGHVS, CDR2 FQNEAQ. Trimming at V came to 5 bases and at J to 5 bases, leaving 3 bases not matched to a gene.

This clonotype has a handful of counts. V usage is TRBV7-9 and J usage is TRBJ2-3; 10 positions agree with TRBD2. The junction had 6 bases not matched to a gene; V was cut back by 6 bases and J by 3 bases. The germline gives CDR1 SEHNR, CDR2 FQNEAQ (reference sequence). The CDR3 totals 15 residues. As DNA, the CDR3 is TGTGCCAGCAGTTTTGGACTAGCGGAGACAGATACGCAGTATTTT. Translating it yields CASSFGLAETDTQYF. Using reference TRBV7-9 and TRBJ2-3 for the parts outside the CDR3, the full variable domain is DTGVSQNPRHKITKRGQNVTFRCDPISEHNRLYWYRQTLGQGPEFLTYFQNEAQLEKSRLLSDRFSAERPKGSFSTLEIQRTEQGDSAMYLCASSFGLAETDTQYFGPGTRLTVL.

The chain combines TRBV20-1 with TRBJ1-2, with a weak D call TRBD1 (6 bases). Germline CDR1 and CDR2: DFQATT and SNEGSKA (reference sequence). CDR3 length: 14 amino acids. Trimming cost V 6 bases and J 5 bases, with 19 bases left between them. The CDR3 DNA follows: TGCAGTGCCGCTTTTGGGGGGGCTCATTATGGCTACACCTTC. Translating gives CSAAFGGAHYGYTF.

DNA of the CDR3: TGTGCCAGCAGCGAAGACTCGCTAGGGACCGGGGAGCTGTTTTTT. Residues: CASSEDSLGTGELFF. This chain joins TRBV6-4 and TRBJ2-2; D ambiguous. Trimming took off 6 bases at V and 5 bases at J, with 16 bases between the two ends. Germline values: CDR1 MRHNA, CDR2 SNTAGT. This CDR3 region has 15 residues.

The chain employs TRBV7-6 and TRBJ2-1; TRBD2 is a possible D gene (6 bases). Germline loops: CDR1 SGHVS, CDR2 FNYEAQ. The CDR3 spans 15 residues. The V end lost 1 base, the J end lost 2 bases, and 9 bases lay between the germline ends. In DNA, the CDR3 is TGTGCCAGCAGCTTAGGACTAGAACCCTACAATGAGCAGTTCTTC. This encodes CASSLGLEPYNEQFF.

This clonotype was seen a handful of times. V usage is TRBV11-2 and J usage is TRBJ1-2; no definite D call. The CDR3 loop spans 13 amino acids. V dropped 2 bases and J dropped 0 bases, with 4 bases sitting between them. Germline lookup yields CDR1 SGHAT and CDR2 FQNNGV. CDR3 in amino acids: CASSLLANYGYTF. The CDR3 region has the DNA TGTGCCAGCAGCTTACTAGCTAACTATGGCTACACCTTC. The variable domain in full, completed from reference TRBV11-2 and TRBJ1-2, reads EAGVAQSPRYKIIEKRQSVAFWCNPISGHATLYWYQQILGQGPKLLIQFQNNGVVDDSQLPKDRFSAERLKGVDSTLKIQPAKLEDSAVYLCASSLLANYGYTFGSGTRLTVV.

V and J are TRBV12-3 or TRBV12-4 and TRBJ1-5; the D gene is possibly TRBD1 (6 bases). The CDR3 extends over 13 amino acids. Between the trimmed V and J ends, which lost 5 bases and 4 bases, there was a span of 9 bases. CDR3 bases: TGTGCCAGCAGTGACACAGGGAATCAGCCCCAGCATTTT. It translates to CASSDTGNQPQHF.

A few counts support this clonotype. The genes are TRBV7-9 and TRBJ1-2; D is possibly TRBD1 (6 bases). CDR1 is SEHNR and CDR2 is FQNEAQ in the germline V gene (reference sequence). CDR3 size: 15 residues. The ends were cut back, 6 bases at V and 2 bases at J, with 16 bases in the middle. The CDR3 protein is CASSQTTGRNYGYTF. The CDR3 nucleotides read TGTGCCAGCAGTCAAACGACAGGCAGGAACTATGGCTACACCTTC. The whole variable domain, remainder taken from reference TRBV7-9 and TRBJ1-2, is DTGVSQNPRHKITKRGQNVTFRCDPISEHNRLYWYRQTLGQGPEFLTYFQNEAQLEKSRLLSDRFSAERPKGSFSTLEIQRTEQGDSAMYLCASSQTTGRNYGYTFGSGTRLTVV.

This clonotype showed up just a few times. The chain couples TRBV12-3 or TRBV12-4 to TRBJ2-7; 7 bases agree with TRBD1. The CDR3 contains 15 residues. The ends lost 6 bases at V and 2 bases at J; junction bases unmatched: 10. CDR3 in DNA: TGTGCCAGCAGCACTGGACAGGTAAACCCCTACGAGCAGTACTTC. Amino acid sequence: CASSTGQVNPYEQYF.

This clonotype appeared a single time. The chain links TRBV7-9 to TRBJ1-6, with unresolved D. Germline CDR1 and CDR2: SEHNR and FQNEAQ (reference sequence). The ends were cut back, 6 bases at V and 8 bases at J, with 14 bases in the middle. This CDR3 has 14 residues. Written as DNA, the CDR3 is TGTGCCAGCAGTTCTAACGTGGCAGATTCACCCCTCCACTTT. Protein product: CASSSNVADSPLHF.

The chain uses TRBV12-3 or TRBV12-4 and TRBJ1-1, with D hard to call. V was trimmed by 5 bases and J by 0 bases, leaving 13 bases between them. CDR3 size: 15 residues. The CDR3 coding sequence is TGTGCCAGCAGTCCTATGGGCAGTTTGAACACTGAAGCTTTCTTT. It specifies CASSPMGSLNTEAFF.

The chain employs TRBV27 and TRBJ2-7, with D tentatively TRBD1 (5 bases). The CDR3 sequence is 14 residues long. The V and J ends lost 5 bases and 0 bases respectively, with 11 bases between them. Germline V lookup: CDR1 MNHEY, CDR2 SMNVEV (reference sequence). The CDR3 bases are TGTGCCAGCAGTATAGGGGTCGACTCCTACGAGCAGTACTTC. This codes for CASSIGVDSYEQYF.

This clonotype was seen only a few times. The J gene is TRBJ2-7, the V gene TRBV5-4; D perhaps matches TRBD1 (5 bases). Between the trimmed V and J ends, which lost 5 bases and 5 bases, there was a span of 20 bases. Germline CDR1 SGHNT, CDR2 YYREEE (reference sequence). The CDR3 sequence is 15 residues long. CDR3 residues: CASSCPPQGVHEQYF. In DNA form, the CDR3 reads TGTGCCAGCAGTTGTCCCCCCCAGGGTGTGCACGAGCAGTACTTC.